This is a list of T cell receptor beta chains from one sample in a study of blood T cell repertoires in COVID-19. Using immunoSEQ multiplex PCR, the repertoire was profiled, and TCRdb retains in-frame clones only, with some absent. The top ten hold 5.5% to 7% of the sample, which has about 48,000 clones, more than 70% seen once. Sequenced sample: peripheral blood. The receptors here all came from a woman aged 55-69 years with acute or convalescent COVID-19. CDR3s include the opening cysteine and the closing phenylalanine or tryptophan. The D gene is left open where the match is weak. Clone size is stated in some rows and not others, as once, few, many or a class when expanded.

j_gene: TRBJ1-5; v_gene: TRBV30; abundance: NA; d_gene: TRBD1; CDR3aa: CAWTGQGISNQPQHF; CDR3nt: TGTGCCTGGACGGGACAGGGAATTAGCAATCAGCCCCAGCATTTT
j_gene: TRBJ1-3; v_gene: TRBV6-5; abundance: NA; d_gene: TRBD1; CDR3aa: CASSSTGAGNTIYF; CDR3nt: TGTGCCAGCAGTTCCACAGGGGCCGGAAACACCATATATTTT
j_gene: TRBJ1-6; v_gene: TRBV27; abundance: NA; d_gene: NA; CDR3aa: CASSLQGTGYPTTNSPLHF; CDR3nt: TGTGCCAGCAGTTTACAGGGAACTGGCTACCCCACAACTAATTCACCCCTCCACTTT
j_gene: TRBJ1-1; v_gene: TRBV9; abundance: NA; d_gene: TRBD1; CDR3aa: CASSPGTGGFTEAFF; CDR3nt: TGTGCCAGCAGCCCCGGGACAGGGGGATTCACTGAAGCTTTCTTT
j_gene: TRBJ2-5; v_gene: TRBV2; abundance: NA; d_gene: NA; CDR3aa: CASSEANSEETQYF; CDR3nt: TGTGCCAGCAGTGAAGCGAACAGTGAGGAGACCCAGTACTTC
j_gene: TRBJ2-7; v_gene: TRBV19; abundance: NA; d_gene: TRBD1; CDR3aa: CASSKKSSGTGVPYEQYF; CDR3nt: TGTGCCAGTAGTAAAAAATCATCCGGGACAGGGGTCCCCTACGAGCAGTACTTC
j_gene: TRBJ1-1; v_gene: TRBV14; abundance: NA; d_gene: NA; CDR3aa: CASSNRATGLAEAFF; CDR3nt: TGTGCCAGCAGCAACCGCGCTACAGGGCTTGCTGAAGCTTTCTTT
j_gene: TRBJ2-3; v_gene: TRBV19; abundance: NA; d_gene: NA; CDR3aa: CASSSRDFTDTQYF; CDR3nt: TGTGCCAGTAGTAGCCGGGACTTCACAGATACGCAGTATTTT
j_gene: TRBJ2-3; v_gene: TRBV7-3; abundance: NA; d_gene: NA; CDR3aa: CASSSPRWGGPLPTDTQYF; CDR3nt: TGTGCCAGCAGCTCCCCCCGTTGGGGGGGCCCTTTACCCACAGATACGCAGTATTTT
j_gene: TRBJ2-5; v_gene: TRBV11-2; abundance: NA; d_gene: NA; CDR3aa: CASSMDWRKETQYF; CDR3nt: TGTGCCAGCAGCATGGACTGGAGAAAAGAGACCCAGTACTTC
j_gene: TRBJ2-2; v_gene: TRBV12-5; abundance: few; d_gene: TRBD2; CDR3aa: CASGLVLGLAGDRNTGELFF; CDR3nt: TGTGCTAGTGGTTTGGTACTTGGACTAGCGGGGGATCGCAACACCGGGGAGCTGTTTTTT
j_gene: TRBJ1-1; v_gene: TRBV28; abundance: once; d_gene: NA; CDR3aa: CASRTGGVGDTEAFF; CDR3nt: TGTGCCAGCAGGACCGGCGGGGTCGGGGACACTGAAGCTTTCTTT
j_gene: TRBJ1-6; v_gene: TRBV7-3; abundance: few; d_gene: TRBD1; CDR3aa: CASSLAGGNSPLHF; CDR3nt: TGTGCCAGCAGCTTAGCAGGGGGGAATTCACCCCTCCACTTT
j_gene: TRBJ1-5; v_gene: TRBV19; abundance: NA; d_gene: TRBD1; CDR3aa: CASSGYRTGQQPQHF; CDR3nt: TGTGCCAGTAGTGGCTATAGGACAGGACAACAGCCCCAGCATTTT
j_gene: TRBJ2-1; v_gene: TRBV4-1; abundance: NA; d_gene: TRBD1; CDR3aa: CASSLSTGSNEQFF; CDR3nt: TGCGCCAGCAGCCTATCGACAGGGTCAAATGAGCAGTTCTTC
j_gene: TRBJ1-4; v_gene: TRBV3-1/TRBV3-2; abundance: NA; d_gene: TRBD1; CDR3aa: CASSQAGQGHLFF; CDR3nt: TGTGCCAGCAGCCAAGCGGGACAGGGTCATCTCTTTTTT
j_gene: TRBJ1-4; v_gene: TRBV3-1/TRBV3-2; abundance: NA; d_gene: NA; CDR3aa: CASSQDGGRKLFF; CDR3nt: TGTGCCAGCAGCCAAGACGGGGGAAGAAAACTGTTTTTT
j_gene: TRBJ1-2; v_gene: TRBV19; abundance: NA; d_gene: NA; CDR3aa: CASSTQGWYGYTF; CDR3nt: TGTGCCAGTAGTACCCAGGGTTGGTATGGCTACACCTTC
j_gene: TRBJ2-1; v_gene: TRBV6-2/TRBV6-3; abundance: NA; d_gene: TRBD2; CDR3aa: CASSYALGREGLDEQFF; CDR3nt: TGTGCCAGCAGTTACGCCCTTGGGCGGGAGGGCCTCGATGAGCAGTTCTTC
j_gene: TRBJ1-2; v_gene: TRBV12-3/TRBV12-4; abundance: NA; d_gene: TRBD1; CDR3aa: CASSLGTGGGYTF; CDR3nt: TGTGCCAGCAGTCTGGGGACAGGGGGTGGCTACACCTTC
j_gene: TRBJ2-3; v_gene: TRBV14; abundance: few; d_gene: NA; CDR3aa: CASSPKRSPKDTQYF; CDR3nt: TGTGCCAGCAGCCCGAAACGGAGCCCCAAAGATACGCAGTATTTT
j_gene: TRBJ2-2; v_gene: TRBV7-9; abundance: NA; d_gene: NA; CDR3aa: CASSPRQTNTGELFF; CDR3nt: TGTGCCAGCAGCCCACGACAGACCAACACCGGGGAGCTGTTTTTT
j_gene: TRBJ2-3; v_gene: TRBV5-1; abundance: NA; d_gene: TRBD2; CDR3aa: CASSRTSGGDTQYF; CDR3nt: TGCGCCAGCAGCCGGACTAGCGGGGGAGATACGCAGTATTTT
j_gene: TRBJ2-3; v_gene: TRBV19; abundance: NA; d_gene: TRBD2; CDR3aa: CASRKLAGGLTDTQYF; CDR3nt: TGTGCCAGTAGGAAACTAGCGGGGGGCCTCACAGATACGCAGTATTTT
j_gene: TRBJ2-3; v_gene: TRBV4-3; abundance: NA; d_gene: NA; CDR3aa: CASSQDLGGEDTQYF; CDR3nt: TGCGCCAGCAGCCAAGATCTCGGGGGTGAAGATACGCAGTATTTT
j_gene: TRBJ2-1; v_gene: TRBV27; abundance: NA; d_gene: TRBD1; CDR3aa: CASSWEYRQGRHNEQFF; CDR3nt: TGTGCCAGCAGTTGGGAGTACCGACAGGGGAGACACAATGAGCAGTTCTTC
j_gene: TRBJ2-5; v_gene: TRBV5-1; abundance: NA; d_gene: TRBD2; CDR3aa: CASSYYETSLPETQYF; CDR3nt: TGCGCCAGCAGCTACTACGAGACTAGCCTCCCAGAGACCCAGTACTTC
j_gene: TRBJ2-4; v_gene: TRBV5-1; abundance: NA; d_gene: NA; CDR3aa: CASSLGGSKNIQYF; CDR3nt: TGCGCCAGCAGCTTGGGAGGGTCCAAAAACATTCAGTACTTC
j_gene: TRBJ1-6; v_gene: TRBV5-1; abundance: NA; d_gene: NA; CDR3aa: CASRLGGGVNSPLHF; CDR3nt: TGCGCCAGCCGCCTCGGAGGAGGGGTAAATTCACCCCTCCACTTT